This TCR beta chain appears in the sequencing data of a study of Graves' ophthalmopathy and Graves' hyperthyroidism. Amplification targeted the TCR beta CDR3 regions, with RNA transcripts as the source material. HTBI primers served in a first-round RT-PCR, which a second-round multiplex PCR followed. TCRdb redid the calling of the multiplex PCR reads with MiXCR, one entry per CDR3 protein. The data show about 700,000 distinct CDR3 sequences, with around 40% seen just once and roughly 46% held by the top ten. The germline gives CDR1 SNHLY, CDR2 FYNNEI. This CDR3 contains 16 residues. V lost 5 bases and J 1 base, leaving 12 bases between the germline ends. Clinicians diagnosed using symptoms, serum thyroxine, TRAb, thyroid ultrasound and orbital computed tomography.

The chain is built from TRBV2 and TRBJ2-6; D is possibly TRBD1 (5 bases). Sequenced: peripheral blood. The source of this sequence is an adult man with Graves' ophthalmopathy. As DNA, the CDR3 is TGTGCCAGCAGTCCTAGGGGTCCGTCTGGGGCCAACGTCCTGACTTTC. As protein: CASSPRGPSGANVLTF.